This T cell receptor beta chain was identified during a study of molecular identifiers for immune sequencing clone quantification. The wider study: Replicate experiments divided RNA from about 19,000 or 110,000 naive CD8 cells into five parts and sequenced four.

Points from the study as a whole: Highly expanded clone sizes could be underestimated by identical TCR molecules that share a barcode. Naive cells had under 1% of molecules in clones above 20 RNA copies, effectors over 98%.

A note on this clonotype: Its antigen is undetermined.

Libraries of bulk TCR were made by previously described methods (with listed TCR primers). From the PCR reads, TCRdb called clonotypes with MiXCR, one entry per CDR3 protein. Among more than 550,000 distinct CDR3 sequences listed, over 25% were seen once. V trimming: 1 base; J trimming: 1 base; junction bases outside the gene matches: 7. This CDR3 has 16 amino acids. Per the germline V gene, CDR1 is SQVTM and CDR2 is ANQGSEA. J is TRBJ2-7 and V is TRBV29-1; 10 positions agree with TRBD1. Sequences were obtained from naive CD8+ T cells from blood, with Jurkat cell RNA spiked in. Subset specified: FACS-sorted CD8+CD4-CCR7+CD45RA+ naive T cells. The sequence derives from a human donor in good health. Some libraries in this study had Jurkat cell RNA spiked in. CDR3 nucleotide sequence: TGCAGCGTTGAAGCCAAACCGGGACAGGGGTCCTACGAGCAGTACTTC. This sequence encodes CSVEAKPGQGSYEQYF.